This T cell receptor (beta chain) was found in a study of T-cell reconstitution after alpha-beta-depleted transplantation in children. Germline CDR1 KGHSH, CDR2 LQKENI. Deletions cut 5 bases from V and 11 bases from J, with 16 bases between. The CDR3 spans 13 residues. Unique molecular identifiers were used to barcode this TCRbeta library. TCRdb reanalysed the PCR reads using MiXCR and keeps one entry per CDR3 protein. The data contain 400,000 to 450,000 distinct CDR3 sequences, approximately 42% of them singletons. There are many counts of this clonotype. Its antigen is still unknown. Overall study results and limits: Fresh T-cell production supplied most of the T-cell counts and diversity seen one year after transplant. Surviving recipient T cells and intrathymic progenitors accounted for some patients' high TCRbeta diversity at day 60. Expanded graft clones, several hundred of them, were reportedly the source of alpha-beta T cells about two months after transplant.

Sequencing used PBMCs, obtained before TCRalphabeta/CD19-depleted stem cell transplant. The source of this sequence is a girl aged 2-10 years with aplastic anemia, due to receive a stem cell transplant. The V and J genes are TRBV18 and TRBJ2-1; a possible D gene is TRBD1 (6 bases). DNA of the CDR3: TGTGCCAGCTCAGCAGAGGGGGTCGGTAAGCAGTTCTTC. It specifies CASSAEGVGKQFF.